The count of the clone carrying this T cell receptor (beta chain) is one. Its specificity is unknown. This entry is derived from a study of CD8+ T cells in alopecia areata. Whole-study findings and limits: More clonal than normal scalp was lesional scalp, particularly alopecia totalis/universalis.

V lost 0 bases to trimming and J lost 5 bases; unmatched junction nucleotides: 19. Germline CDR1 and CDR2: LGHNA and YNFKEQ. This CDR3 has 21 residues. Sequencing relied on a cDNA template that was reverse transcribed from extracted RNA. Data came from immunoSEQ multiplex PCR; TCRdb stores just in-frame clones and leaves some out. The sample has 200,000 or so clones; more than 55% are singletons. V is TRBV4-2 and J is TRBJ2-5; 12 bases line up with TRBD2. Input material: CD8+ T cells sorted from blood. The receptor comes from a human donor in good health. The CDR3, as DNA: TGTGCCAGCAGCCAAGAAATTGGCCCTGCGACTAGCGGGGGCGGCCAGGAGACCCAGTACTTC. This codes for CASSQEIGPATSGGGQETQYF.